The rows below give T cell receptor beta chains drawn from one sample of a study of shared clonotypes between healthy human individuals. TCRdb keeps only in-frame clones here, not all; method: immunoSEQ multiplex PCR. Of about 1.5 million clones in the sample, roughly 98% were seen once. The sequenced sample was naive CD4+ T cells sorted from blood. Receptors were obtained from a man aged 30 to 45 in good health. Both conserved end residues are part of each CDR3. The D gene is left open where the match is weak. Part of the rows lack a size; the others show once, few, many or a class for expanded clones.

V,D,J,size,CDR3,DNA
TRBV19,TRBD1,TRBJ2-3,.,CASSIRGQGPDTQYF,TGTGCCAGTAGTATTCGAGGACAGGGTCCAGATACGCAGTATTTT
TRBV7-9,.,TRBJ2-7,once,CASSKQGWPYEQYF,TGTGCCAGCAGCAAGCAGGGGTGGCCCTACGAGCAGTACTTC
TRBV4-1,TRBD2,TRBJ2-5,.,CASSQVAGGETQYF,TGCGCCAGCAGCCAGGTAGCGGGAGGGGAGACCCAGTACTTC
TRBV15,.,TRBJ1-3,.,CATSRGPLRPSSGNTIYF,TGTGCCACCAGCAGAGGGCCACTCAGGCCCAGCTCTGGAAACACCATATATTTT
TRBV27,TRBD2,TRBJ2-2,.,CASSLKRGPTGELFF,TGTGCCAGCAGTTTAAAGCGGGGGCCCACCGGGGAGCTGTTTTTT
TRBV18,.,TRBJ1-1,once,CASSPAITGYTEAFF,TGTGCCAGCTCACCAGCAATTACCGGGTACACTGAAGCTTTCTTT
TRBV18,TRBD1,TRBJ1-5,.,CASSLDRGGNQPQHF,TGTGCCAGCTCCCTTGACAGGGGCGGCAATCAGCCCCAGCATTTT
TRBV7-3,TRBD1,TRBJ2-4,once,CASSLKVQGAGNIQYF,TGTGCCAGCAGCTTAAAAGTCCAGGGGGCTGGAAACATTCAGTACTTC
TRBV5-5,TRBD1,TRBJ1-4,.,CASSLIVGTGSEKLFF,TGTGCCAGCAGCTTGATTGTCGGGACAGGCAGCGAAAAACTGTTTTTT
TRBV14,TRBD2,TRBJ2-5,.,CASSQDQQTSWARGETQYF,TGTGCCAGCAGCCAAGATCAACAGACTAGCTGGGCGCGGGGAGAGACCCAGTACTTC
TRBV30,.,TRBJ2-1,.,CAWSGTVYNEQFF,TGTGCCTGGAGTGGGACAGTTTACAATGAGCAGTTCTTC
TRBV18,TRBD1,TRBJ2-7,.,CASSPLGQGEWTTLYEQYF,TGTGCCAGCTCACCACTAGGACAGGGAGAATGGACGACCCTATACGAGCAGTACTTC
TRBV11-2,.,TRBJ1-4,.,CASSLYGGEKLFF,TGTGCCAGCAGCTTGTACGGGGGGGAAAAACTGTTTTTT
TRBV5-3,TRBD1,TRBJ1-1,.,CASSRTGGRSEAFF,TGTGCCAGCAGCAGGACAGGGGGACGGAGTGAAGCTTTCTTT
TRBV27,TRBD1,TRBJ1-5,.,CASSLLSGQGYNQPQHF,TGTGCCAGCAGTTTACTCTCCGGACAGGGCTACAATCAGCCCCAGCATTTT
TRBV5-1,TRBD1,TRBJ2-1,.,CASQSEGAWNEQFF,TGCGCCAGCCAAAGTGAGGGGGCGTGGAATGAGCAGTTCTTC
TRBV5-6,TRBD2,TRBJ2-7,.,CASSPGTSDSYEQYF,TGTGCCAGCAGCCCGGGGACTAGCGACTCCTACGAGCAGTACTTC
TRBV4-1,.,TRBJ1-5,.,CASSAGANQPQHF,TGCGCCAGCAGCGCCGGGGCCAATCAGCCCCAGCATTTT
TRBV15,.,TRBJ1-2,.,CATSRERMQGYGYTF,TGTGCCACCAGCAGAGAACGGATGCAGGGCTATGGCTACACCTTC
TRBV9,TRBD1,TRBJ1-1,once,CASSVEDRSNTEAFF,TGTGCCAGCAGCGTAGAGGACAGGTCGAACACTGAAGCTTTCTTT